These 19 T cell receptor beta chains share one sample of origin, sequenced in a study of T cells in Graves' hyperthyroidism and ophthalmopathy (dated by TCRdb to between 2017 and 2020). Library prep was done by multiplex PCR. Sequencer: Illumina HiSeq 2000. The TCR beta CDR3 regions were amplified from RNA transcripts. A first-round RT-PCR of the TCR CDR3 used the HTBI primer set with the Qiagen OneStep RT-PCR kit. In TCRdb, the public reads were trimmed at Q25 with fastp and aligned with MiXCR, with productive beta chains retained. Entries that share a CDR3 protein sequence are merged under the most common genes and DNA. The sample records 500,000 to 650,000 distinct CDR3 sequences, approximately 15% of which are singletons. The top ten constitute around 14% of the sample. The sample consisted of blood. The receptors were gathered from a woman aged 40 to 49 with Graves' hyperthyroidism.

This clonotype has more than one count but fewer than ten. J is TRBJ2-7 and V is TRBV28, with 9 bases lining up with TRBD2. Germline V lookup: CDR1 MDHEN, CDR2 SYDVKM. Losses at the gene ends were 4 bases for V and 6 bases for J; bases not matched to a gene: 25. This CDR3 has 20 amino acids. This chain's CDR3 is CASSSPLGSTREGLGVEQYF. In DNA form, the CDR3 reads TGTGCCAGCAGTTCCCCCCTGGGAAGTACGCGGGAGGGCCTAGGTGTCGAGCAGTACTTC.

This clonotype has more than one count but fewer than ten. The chain employs TRBV25-1 and TRBJ2-7, with 8 bases aligning to TRBD1. Germline CDR1 reads MGHDK; CDR2 reads SYGVNS. This CDR3 has 16 amino acids. Trimming removed 4 bases from V and 3 bases from J; junction bases left unmatched: 11. The CDR3 DNA sequence: TGTGCCAGCAGTGCACCTGCAGCCAGGGGGCTCTACGAGCAGTACTTC. Translating it yields CASSAPAARGLYEQYF.

The chain is built from TRBV27 and TRBJ1-3, with no clear D. With 5 bases removed from V and 1 base from J, the gap between germline ends came to 9 bases. CDR3 length equals 14 residues. Per the germline V gene, CDR1 is MNHEY and CDR2 is SMNVEV (reference sequence). CDR3 residues: CASSAAGSGNTIYF. DNA for the CDR3: TGTGCCAGCAGTGCCGCGGGATCTGGAAACACCATATATTTT.

This clonotype showed up many times. V is TRBV6-2 or TRBV6-3 and J is TRBJ2-7; D is possibly TRBD1 (5 bases). The V end was cut by 8 bases, the J end by 3 bases, with 20 bases between. This CDR3 comprises 15 residues. The germline V gene encodes CDR1 MNHEY and CDR2 SVGEGT. CDR3 DNA sequence: TGTGCCAGCTCCCATGGTGGGGCCGACCGCTACGAGCAGTACTTC. The encoded protein is CASSHGGADRYEQYF.

This clonotype has a count of ten or more. J is TRBJ2-7 and V is TRBV7-9, with 7 bases identical to TRBD2. V was pared by 5 bases and J by 3 bases, with 16 bases of the junction left unmatched. The germline V gene encodes CDR1 SEHNR and CDR2 FQNEAQ (reference sequence). The CDR3 has 17 amino acids. Written as DNA, the CDR3 is TGTGCCAGCAGCCAATCAAGCGGGACTCAGATAAACTACGAGCAGTACTTC. Its translation is CASSQSSGTQINYEQYF. Full variable domain (remainder filled in from reference TRBV7-9 and TRBJ2-7): DTGVSQNPRHKITKRGQNVTFRCDPISEHNRLYWYRQTLGQGPEFLTYFQNEAQLEKSRLLSDRFSAERPKGSFSTLEIQRTEQGDSAMYLCASSQSSGTQINYEQYFGPGTRLTVT.

This clonotype was counted at least ten times. The chain couples TRBV28 to TRBJ1-5; D perhaps matches TRBD1 (5 bases). This CDR3 is 17 amino acids long. Germline CDR1 and CDR2: MDHEN and SYDVKM. Trimming cost V 7 bases and J 0 bases, with 19 bases left between them. The CDR3 DNA follows: TGTGCCAGCAACCCCATGTGGGGCCGCGATAGCAATCAGCCCCAGCATTTT. Protein product: CASNPMWGRDSNQPQHF.

This clonotype was counted many times. The chain couples TRBV20-1 to TRBJ2-1; D gene uncertain. Germline V gene sequence: CDR1 DFQATT, CDR2 SNEGSKA (reference sequence). This CDR3 contains 15 residues. With 1 base removed from V and 2 bases from J, the gap between germline ends came to 12 bases. The chain's CDR3 is CSARVPPGTYNEQFF. The CDR3 nucleotides read TGCAGTGCTAGAGTGCCACCGGGTACCTACAATGAGCAGTTCTTC.

This clonotype has at least ten counts. The V gene is TRBV28, the J gene TRBJ1-1, with 7 bases fitting TRBD1. Germline V gene lookup returns CDR1 MDHEN and CDR2 SYDVKM. Trimming removed 5 bases from V and 6 bases from J; junction bases left unmatched: 12. There are 15 residues in the CDR3. The CDR3 protein is CASSPQETGRPEAFF. CDR3 in DNA: TGTGCCAGCAGTCCCCAAGAGACAGGGAGGCCTGAAGCTTTCTTT.

This clonotype was counted many times. The genes are TRBV7-9 and TRBJ2-6, with D perhaps matching TRBD1 (5 bases). This CDR3 has 17 amino acids. The V end was cut by 2 bases, the J end by 0 bases, with 11 bases between. Germline V gives CDR1 SEHNR, CDR2 FQNEAQ (reference sequence). This chain's CDR3 is CASSLRGTGSGANVLTF. The DNA of the CDR3 is TGTGCCAGCAGCTTAAGGGGAACCGGCTCTGGGGCCAACGTCCTGACTTTC.

The chain joins TRBV7-8 to TRBJ2-7; TRBD2 matches at 7 bases. The CDR3 has 13 amino acids. V lost 6 bases and J lost 3; bases outside the gene matches: 5. Germline V gives CDR1 SGHVS, CDR2 FQNEAQ. Here the CDR3 reads CASRGGSDYEQYF. CDR3 nucleotides: TGTGCCAGCAGGGGAGGGAGCGACTACGAGCAGTACTTC.

To note about this clonotype: At one of its ends the junction is not consistent with the germline gene, which may arise from a read error. The CDR3: CAGSQGQGAHEQYF. The CDR3 DNA reads TGCGCCGGCAGCCAAGGACAGGGGGCCCACGAGCAGTACTTC. The rearrangement uses TRBV4-1 and TRBJ2-7, with TRBD1 matching 11 bases. CDR1 MGHRA and CDR2 YSYEKL come from the germline V gene. The CDR3 is 14 amino acids.

This chain joins TRBV19 and TRBJ2-1; unclear D gene. Germline assignment: CDR1 LNHDA and CDR2 SQIVND (reference sequence). The CDR3 runs to 12 residues. Between the trimmed V and J ends, which lost 1 base and 7 bases, there was a span of 5 bases. CDR3 sequence: CASSIGRNEQFF. As DNA, the CDR3 is TGTGCCAGTAGTATAGGCCGGAATGAGCAGTTCTTC.

This clonotype was picked up many times. The CDR3 here is CSARRGGKTPYEQYF. CDR3 nucleotides: TGCAGTGCTAGGCGGGGCGGGAAGACACCCTACGAGCAGTACTTC. The chain carries TRBV20-1 and TRBJ2-7; a weak D match, TRBD2 (6 bases). The CDR3 loop spans 15 amino acids. Germline V gene data show CDR1 as DFQATT and CDR2 as SNEGSKA (reference sequence). V gave up 3 bases and J gave up 2 bases, with 17 bases separating them.

This clonotype was found a few times. A much larger clone differs from this one at a single base, so this may be a read error. This chain uses TRBV28 with TRBJ2-7; 9 bases match TRBD1. CDR1 and CDR2 (germline): MDHEN, SYDVKM. There are 14 residues in the CDR3. The chain's CDR3 is CASRKTGGVYEQHF. The CDR3, as DNA: TGTGCCAGCAGAAAGACAGGGGGGGTGTACGAGCAGCACTTC.

In this sample, this clonotype turned up many times. This chain uses TRBV3-1 with TRBJ2-7; 7 nucleotides align to TRBD2. Unmatched junction bases numbered 3, after V lost 1 base and J lost 6 bases. Germline V gives CDR1 LGHDT, CDR2 YNNKEL (reference sequence). The length of the CDR3 is 13 residues. CDR3 coding DNA: TGTGCCAGCAGCCAAGCGGGAGGCCTCGAGCAGTACTTC. It yields the protein CASSQAGGLEQYF.

The table lists this clonotype with many counts. The V call is TRBV7-9, the J call TRBJ1-4; perhaps TRBD1 as D (5 bases). The CDR3 runs 14 residues. CDR1 SEHNR and CDR2 FQNEAQ come from the germline V gene (reference sequence). V lost 2 bases and J 7 bases, leaving 11 bases between the germline ends. The CDR3 bases are TGTGCCAGCAGCTTACCTGGGGCAGGTGAAAAACTGTTTTTT. Translated, it gives CASSLPGAGEKLFF.

In nucleotides, the CDR3 is TGTGCCAGCAGCCTTCTACCGGGACAGAGCTCTGGAAACACCATATATTTT. This translates into CASSLLPGQSSGNTIYF. The V gene is TRBV7-2, the J gene TRBJ1-3; 7 bases line up with TRBD1. Germline lookup yields CDR1 SGHTA and CDR2 FQGNSA. J was trimmed by 0 bases and V by 5 bases; bases with no gene match: 10. The CDR3 totals 17 residues.

This clonotype was observed a handful of times. The chain recombines TRBV28 with TRBJ2-7, with TRBD1 as a possible D gene (6 bases). The CDR3 runs 15 residues. The germline gives CDR1 MDHEN, CDR2 SYDVKM. V was clipped by 2 bases and J by 0 bases, with 11 bases between them. In DNA form, the CDR3 reads TGTGCCAGCAGTTTAAGTCAGGGACACTCCTACGAGCAGTACTTC. Protein product: CASSLSQGHSYEQYF.

The rearrangement joins TRBV7-2 to TRBJ2-1; no reliable D call. Trimming cost V 3 bases and J 6 bases, with 12 bases left between them. The CDR3 sequence is 14 residues long. CDR1 and CDR2 from the germline V gene are SGHTA and FQGNSA. DNA of the CDR3: TGTGCCAGCAGCTTTGGGATTAGTGCCAATGAGCAGTTCTTC. Its translation: CASSFGISANEQFF.